This record looks at one T cell receptor (beta chain) sequence and its context. The data were taken from a study of blood T cell repertoires in COVID-19. About the study: Donors in the United States, Italy and Spain gave samples during acute or convalescent COVID-19.

In germline, CDR1 is LGHDT, CDR2 YNNKEL (reference sequence). The CDR3 totals 13 residues. Trimming shortened V by 2 bases and J by 3 bases, and 7 bases separated the two germline ends. Methods used by the authors: By means of reference gene primer amplification, nucleated cell counts were estimated. Sequenced by immunoSEQ multiplex PCR; TCRdb stores in-frame clones only, minus some. Clone size and the V and J calls come from that table; the DNA yielded D and trimming. The sample has fewer than 90,000 clones, 86% seen once; the top ten hold more than 15%. Specimen: peripheral blood. The clonotype originates from a man older than 75 in a cohort sampled during active COVID-19. The chain employs TRBV3-1 (or the pseudogene TRBV3-2) and TRBJ1-1; D remains ambiguous. The DNA of the CDR3 is TGTGCCAGCAGCCAACTCGAGGACACTGAAGCTTTCTTT. Its protein product is CASSQLEDTEAFF.